This passage covers 16 T cell receptor beta chains from one sample sequenced in a study of blood T cell repertoires in COVID-19 (TCRdb year 2020). The library was made by the immunoSEQ multiplex PCR assay. TCRdb took over this immuneACCESS table, retaining in-frame rearrangements with V and J assigned. Such tables are incomplete; in checked studies, under half of the missing clones stem from an unresolved V gene, and the remainder is unexplained. The sample contains about 73,000 clones, more than 65% of them found a single time. The top ten constitute around 28% of the sample. The sequenced material came from peripheral blood. The source is a human donor in a cohort sampled during active COVID-19.

The genes are TRBV4-2 and TRBJ1-1; no definite D call. Trimming took 0 bases from V and 4 from J, leaving 12 bases between them. The CDR3 spans 15 residues. Germline V CDR1 and CDR2: LGHNA, YNFKEQ. The CDR3 bases are TGTGCCAGCAGCCAAGATCCACACAGCTTCACTGAAGCTTTCTTT. Encoded protein: CASSQDPHSFTEAFF.

This clone was found once. The CDR3 region is CASSPSSGLAGGSYEQYF. In DNA form, the CDR3 reads TGTGCCAGCTCACCATCGTCGGGACTAGCGGGGGGTTCCTACGAGCAGTACTTC. This chain uses TRBV18 with TRBJ2-7; 15 bases line up with TRBD2. Germline V lookup: CDR1 KGHSH, CDR2 LQKENI. Trimming cost V 2 bases and J 1 base; bases outside gene matches: 6. The CDR3 loop spans 18 amino acids.

This clone occurred once. The V and J genes are TRBV7-9 and TRBJ2-1, with D maybe TRBD1 (5 bases). The germline V gene encodes CDR1 SEHNR and CDR2 FQNEAQ (reference sequence). The CDR3 runs to 13 residues. Trimming removed 3 bases at V and 7 bases at J, with 10 bases between. CDR3 DNA sequence: TGTGCCAGCAGCTTTTCTCAGGGTAATGAGCAGTTCTTC. Its protein product is CASSFSQGNEQFF.

This clone was seen only once. This chain joins TRBV4-3 and TRBJ2-3; 10 bases agree with TRBD2. Germline-derived CDR1 and CDR2 are LGHNA and YSLEER. Germline trimming cut 1 base from V and 6 bases from J; bases unmatched to any gene: 7. The CDR3 is made up of 16 amino acids. For the CDR3, the DNA is TGCGCCAGCAGCCAAGTAGGAGCGGGGGGGCACGATACGCAGTATTTT. It translates to CASSQVGAGGHDTQYF.

This clone appeared once. The chain joins TRBV20-1 to TRBJ2-3; tentative D call: TRBD2 (7 bases). Per the germline V gene, CDR1 is DFQATT and CDR2 is SNEGSKA (reference sequence). V lost 3 bases to trimming and J lost 2 bases, with 12 bases between them. There are 14 residues in the CDR3. CDR3 nucleotides: TGCAGTGCTAGTCCTCGGGGGGCCACAGATACGCAGTATTTT. Its protein product is CSASPRGATDTQYF.

The CDR3 bases are TGTGCCAGCAGCCAATCGGGGGGCATCACAGATACGCAGTATTTT. This gives the protein CASSQSGGITDTQYF. This sequence joins TRBV3-1 (or the pseudogene TRBV3-2) and TRBJ2-3, with D possibly TRBD2 on 7 matching bases. V lost 2 bases and J 2 bases, leaving 11 bases between the germline ends. CDR1 LGHDT and CDR2 YNNKEL come from the germline V gene (reference sequence). The CDR3 length is 15 residues.

This clone was seen once. The J gene is TRBJ2-2, the V gene TRBV24-1; 8 nucleotides match TRBD2. Trimming at V came to 5 bases and at J to 4 bases, leaving 14 bases not matched to a gene. Germline CDR1 is KGHDR and CDR2 is SFDVKD. The CDR3 consists of 18 residues. This CDR3 reads CATSVHPGLVSGTGELFF. CDR3 nucleotides: TGTGCCACCAGTGTCCACCCGGGACTAGTGTCTGGCACCGGGGAGCTGTTTTTT.

This clone appeared a single time. CDR3 nucleotide sequence: TGTGCCAGCAGCCGGACTAGCGGGGGCTTGGAGACCCAGTACTTC. This codes for CASSRTSGGLETQYF. The chain joins TRBV3-1 (or the pseudogene TRBV3-2) to TRBJ2-5; 13 bases align to TRBD2. The CDR3 length is 15 residues. The V segment lost 4 bases and the J segment 5 bases; nucleotides outside the gene matches: 4. In germline, CDR1 is LGHDT, CDR2 YNNKEL (reference sequence).

This sequence joins TRBV10-3 and TRBJ1-1; possibly TRBD1 for D (6 bases). Trimming pared 6 bases from V and 2 bases from J, leaving 10 bases between. The CDR3 has 13 residues. Looked up from germline, CDR1 is ENHRY and CDR2 is SYGVKD. This chain's CDR3 is CAIRTGPNTEAFF. CDR3 nucleotides: TGTGCCATCAGGACAGGACCCAACACTGAAGCTTTCTTT.

The chain is built from TRBV18 and TRBJ1-1; maybe TRBD1 (6 bases). The germline V gene encodes CDR1 KGHSH and CDR2 LQKENI. This CDR3 is built from 14 residues. Deletions cut 0 bases from V and 1 base from J, with 6 bases between. CDR3 DNA sequence: TGTGCCAGCTCACCACCGGGGGCGAACACTGAAGCTTTCTTT. Translated: CASSPPGANTEAFF.

The chain has TRBV19 and TRBJ2-7; 8 bases align to TRBD2. This CDR3 contains 15 residues. V lost 7 bases to trimming and J lost 0 bases; unmatched junction nucleotides: 8. The germline CDR1 and CDR2 sequences are LNHDA and SQIVND (reference sequence). The CDR3 here is CASTLGTSPSYEQYF. CDR3 nucleotide sequence: TGTGCCAGTACGTTGGGGACTAGTCCCTCCTACGAGCAGTACTTC.

The gene calls are TRBV7-8 and TRBJ2-7; maybe TRBD1 (6 bases). Germline loops: CDR1 SGHVS, CDR2 FQNEAQ. The CDR3 is 13 residues long. V shed 3 bases and J shed 4 bases, with 10 bases lying between them. CDR3 coding DNA: TGTGCCAGCAGCTTCACAGGGCTGTACGAGCAGTACTTC. As protein: CASSFTGLYEQYF.

This clone was counted a single time. This sequence joins TRBV5-4 and TRBJ2-3; the match to TRBD2 covers 12 bases. V was clipped by 4 bases and J by 7 bases; unmatched bases: 7. The CDR3 extends over 15 amino acids. Germline loops: CDR1 SGHNT, CDR2 YYREEE (reference sequence). CDR3 region: CASSEGTSGFYTQYF. The DNA for the CDR3 is TGTGCCAGCAGCGAGGGGACTAGCGGGTTCTATACGCAGTATTTT.

This chain connects TRBV28 to TRBJ1-2; 8 nucleotides match TRBD1. Germline V gene lookup returns CDR1 MDHEN and CDR2 SYDVKM. The V and J ends lost 4 bases and 7 bases, in that order; junction bases with no gene match: 5. CDR3 size: 13 residues. The CDR3 DNA reads TGTGCCAGCAGTTCGCAGGGGGCCGGTGGCTACACCTTC. It encodes CASSSQGAGGYTF.

The rearrangement links TRBV4-1 to TRBJ1-5; 8 bases are a match to TRBD1. With 4 bases clipped from V and 5 bases from J, the junction kept 7 bases outside the gene matches. This CDR3 has 15 amino acids. In germline, CDR1 is MGHRA, CDR2 YSYEKL. CDR3 sequence reads: CASSLHGQGDQPQHF. CDR3 DNA: TGCGCCAGCAGCCTTCACGGACAGGGTGATCAGCCCCAGCATTTT.

CDR3 in DNA: TGTGCCAGCAGCCGCCATACAGGGGGCGAGCAGTTCTTC. As protein: CASSRHTGGEQFF. The chain carries TRBV27 and TRBJ2-1; 9 bases map to TRBD1. V trimming: 6 bases; J trimming: 10 bases; junction bases outside the gene matches: 7. Germline V gene lookup returns CDR1 MNHEY and CDR2 SMNVEV (reference sequence). There are 13 residues in the CDR3.